This T cell receptor beta chain originates from a study of blood T cells in healthy people across ages. Overall study findings and caveats: There was no known CMV status for donors, so expanded clonotype changes were possibly confounded.

Turning to this clonotype: The antigen remains unidentified.

This CDR3 contains 15 residues. Trimming left V 1 base short and J 4 bases short, with 14 bases between. From germline, CDR1 is SGHRS and CDR2 YFSETQ. A sample-barcoded 5' primer and a J-beta primer mix were used in a second PCR of about 6 to 12 cycles. TCRdb called the 5' RACE reads again in MiXCR, with one record for every CDR3 protein. In the table there are fewer than 1.5 million distinct CDR3 sequences, roughly 40% of which are singletons. This clonotype was obtained from a woman between 18 and 30 years old in good health. The rearrangement joins TRBV5-1 to TRBJ1-1; a possible D gene is TRBD1 (5 bases). The sample was blood. As DNA, the CDR3 is TGCGCCAGCAGCTTGCGGGGCGTCGGAAGCACTGAAGCTTTCTTT. It is translated as CASSLRGVGSTEAFF.